The 23 T cell receptor beta chains listed next were all sequenced from one sample in a study of blood T cell repertoires in COVID-19. Libraries were prepared by immunoSEQ multiplex PCR; TCRdb keeps only in-frame clonotypes and omits some of them. This table has under 200,000 clones, less than 90% appearing once. The source material was peripheral blood. The receptor source for this set is a woman aged 70-85 years with acute or convalescent COVID-19.

The V and J genes are TRBV12-3 or TRBV12-4 and TRBJ1-2; a possible D gene is TRBD1 (5 bases). V gave up 5 bases and J gave up 8 bases, with 15 bases separating them. The CDR3 consists of 13 residues. This CDR3 reads CASSTQSGYGYTF. Here the CDR3 DNA reads TGTGCCAGCAGTACTCAGTCAGGGTACGGCTACACCTTC.

The table lists this clone with a few counts. The CDR3 nucleotides are TGTGCCAGCAGTGAAGCCTTGCCGGGACTTGGGGCAGATACGCAGTATTTT. Translating it yields CASSEALPGLGADTQYF. The rearrangement links TRBV2 to TRBJ2-3; maybe TRBD2 (6 bases). This CDR3 is built from 17 residues. Trimming stripped 0 bases from V and 4 bases from J, with 17 bases between. Germline lookup yields CDR1 SNHLY and CDR2 FYNNEI.

V and J are TRBV29-1 and TRBJ2-1; D gene ambiguous. Trimming removed 4 bases from V and 9 bases from J, with 10 bases in between. The germline V gene has CDR1 SQVTM and CDR2 ANQGSEA. This CDR3 comprises 11 residues. CDR3 nucleotides: TGCAGCGTTGGGGCCCTCGCTGAGCAGTTCTTC. This translates into CSVGALAEQFF.

The genes are TRBV14 and TRBJ2-6; the match to TRBD1 covers 7 bases. Germline-derived CDR1 and CDR2 are SGHDN and FVKESK. Trimming took 1 base from V and 1 from J; bases not matched to a gene: 10. This CDR3 is built from 19 residues. CDR3 DNA sequence: TGTGCCAGCAGCCAAGGAGGGGGCCAACTCCTTTCTGGGGCCAACGTCCTGACTTTC. Protein: CASSQGGGQLLSGANVLTF.

This clone was recorded a few times. The chain is built from TRBV11-3 and TRBJ2-7; D is undetermined. Trimming took off 1 base at V and 5 bases at J, with 12 bases between the two ends. The CDR3 runs 14 residues. Germline V gene data show CDR1 as SGHNT and CDR2 as YENEEA. DNA for the CDR3: TGTGCCAGCAGCTTAGGCGTTAGAAGAGACGAGCAGTACTTC. It encodes CASSLGVRRDEQYF.

This clone was observed a single time. The V gene is TRBV12-3 or TRBV12-4, the J gene TRBJ1-1; no reliable D call. The CDR3 is 13 residues long. Deletions cut 2 bases from V and 2 bases from J, with 6 bases between. Written as DNA, the CDR3 is TGTGCCAGCAGTTTAAAGAGTAACACTGAAGCTTTCTTT. Amino acids: CASSLKSNTEAFF.

This clone turned up a few times. The chain has TRBV7-9 and TRBJ1-2; 12 bases agree with TRBD1. The V segment lost 5 bases and the J segment 7 bases; nucleotides outside the gene matches: 11. CDR1 and CDR2 from the germline V gene are SEHNR and FQNEAQ (reference sequence). The CDR3 has 16 amino acids. In nucleotides, the CDR3 is TGTGCCAGCAGCCCCCCTTCGGGACAGGGGGCGTTTGGCTACACCTTC. Translation gives CASSPPSGQGAFGYTF. Filled out from reference TRBV7-9 and TRBJ1-2, the complete variable domain reads DTGVSQNPRHKITKRGQNVTFRCDPISEHNRLYWYRQTLGQGPEFLTYFQNEAQLEKSRLLSDRFSAERPKGSFSTLEIQRTEQGDSAMYLCASSPPSGQGAFGYTFGSGTRLTVV.

The chain is built from TRBV12-3 or TRBV12-4 and TRBJ1-2; D is undetermined. Deletions cut 5 bases from V and 8 bases from J, with 9 bases between. The length of the CDR3 is 11 residues. In nucleotides, the CDR3 is TGTGCCAGCAGTACCTACGTAGGCTACACCTTC. This encodes CASSTYVGYTF.

The J gene is TRBJ1-5, the V gene TRBV5-5; possible D gene TRBD1, 6 bases. Deletions cut 1 base from V and 2 bases from J, with 13 bases between. The V gene's germline CDR1 is SGHKS and CDR2 YYEKEE (reference sequence). This CDR3 spans 16 amino acids. CDR3 loop: CASSLPGVGGNQPQHF. CDR3 sequence (DNA): TGTGCCAGCAGCTTGCCAGGGGTTGGAGGCAATCAGCCCCAGCATTTT.

This sequence joins TRBV7-9 and TRBJ2-3; 7 nucleotides match TRBD2. Germline V gives CDR1 SEHNR, CDR2 FQNEAQ (reference sequence). This CDR3 is built from 15 residues. V lost 8 bases to trimming and J lost 3 bases; unmatched junction nucleotides: 11. CDR3 nucleotides: TGTGCCAGCGGCGGGAGAAGGGGTTGGACAGATACGCAGTATTTT. Protein product: CASGGRRGWTDTQYF.

V gene TRBV5-1 combines with J gene TRBJ1-4, with D hard to call. The CDR3 is 15 residues long. Germline-derived CDR1 and CDR2 are SGHRS and YFSETQ. Between the trimmed V and J ends, which lost 2 bases and 6 bases, there was a span of 14 bases. Here the CDR3 reads CASSLQSARDEKLFF. For the CDR3, the DNA is TGCGCCAGCAGCTTACAGTCCGCGAGGGATGAAAAACTGTTTTTT.

This rearrangement joins TRBV28 to TRBJ2-2; 8 nucleotides line up with TRBD2. CDR1 is MDHEN and CDR2 is SYDVKM in the germline V gene. Trimming cost V 11 bases and J 3 bases; bases outside gene matches: 8. CDR3 length: 14 residues. The CDR3 coding sequence is TGTGCCCACGGGGGGGGAGAGGACACCGGGGAGCTGTTTTTT. Translation: CAHGGGEDTGELFF.

V gene TRBV28 combines with J gene TRBJ1-2; 12 bases are a match to TRBD1. The CDR3 covers 16 residues. V trimming: 8 bases; J trimming: 5 bases; junction bases outside the gene matches: 12. Per germline, CDR1 MDHEN and CDR2 SYDVKM. Here the CDR3 reads CASRDRGLEVGYGYTF. CDR3 sequence (DNA): TGTGCCAGCCGGGACAGGGGGCTGGAGGTGGGATATGGCTACACCTTC.

The CDR3 spells CASSLVTYEQYF. The CDR3 region has the DNA TGTGCCAGCAGCTTAGTAACCTACGAGCAGTACTTC. The chain joins TRBV7-2 to TRBJ2-7; D gene uncertain. V was shortened by 1 base and J by 2 bases, with 3 bases between the two germline ends. There are 12 residues in the CDR3. Germline V gene lookup returns CDR1 SGHTA and CDR2 FQGNSA.

This sequence joins TRBV6-5 and TRBJ1-1; 7 bases match TRBD1. The CDR3 length is 13 residues. From germline, CDR1 is MNHEY and CDR2 SVGAGI. J gave up 5 bases and V 7 bases, and 7 bases lay outside the gene matches. CDR3 residues: CASNPGGRTEAFF. The CDR3 DNA reads TGTGCCAGCAACCCAGGGGGTCGGACTGAAGCTTTCTTT.

This clone came up once. The chain links TRBV12-5 to TRBJ2-3, with D maybe TRBD2 (5 bases). V lost 7 bases to trimming and J lost 7 bases, with 12 bases between them. CDR3 size: 12 residues. Germline values: CDR1 LGHNT, CDR2 FRNRAP. CDR3 nucleotides: TGTGCTAGTGCCGAGTACGGGAATACGCAGTATTTT. This sequence encodes CASAEYGNTQYF.

This sequence joins TRBV7-8 and TRBJ1-2, with a possible D match to TRBD1 (5 bases). V was clipped by 0 bases and J by 6 bases, with 8 bases between them. The CDR3 totals 13 residues. Germline CDR1 reads SGHVS; CDR2 reads FQNEAQ. Here the CDR3 reads CASSLAQGHGYTF. For the CDR3, the DNA is TGTGCCAGCAGCTTAGCGCAGGGTCATGGCTACACCTTC. The full variable domain, rest sourced from reference TRBV7-8 and TRBJ1-2, is GAGVSQSPRYKVAKRGQDVALRCDPISGHVSLFWYQQALGQGPEFLTYFQNEAQLDKSGLPSDRFFAERPEGSVSTLKIQRTQQEDSAVYLCASSLAQGHGYTFGSGTRLTVV.

The chain joins TRBV5-5 to TRBJ2-1, with 8 nucleotides matching TRBD2. Germline assignment: CDR1 SGHKS and CDR2 YYEKEE (reference sequence). Trimming cost V 0 bases and J 1 base; bases outside gene matches: 6. CDR3 size: 17 residues. Here the CDR3 reads CASSLVFSGGSYNEQFF. CDR3 bases: TGTGCCAGCAGCTTGGTGTTCTCGGGGGGGTCCTACAATGAGCAGTTCTTC.

J is TRBJ1-1 and V is TRBV6-1, with D possibly matching TRBD1 (5 bases). Deletions cut 0 bases from V and 11 bases from J, with 10 bases between. Germline CDR1 is MNHNS and CDR2 is SASEGT. The CDR3 runs to 12 residues. The CDR3 bases are TGTGCCAGCAGTGAAGCGCGGGGGAAGGCTTTCTTT. The encoded protein is CASSEARGKAFF.

J is TRBJ2-1 and V is TRBV11-3; D is perhaps TRBD1 (6 bases). The CDR3 is 15 amino acids. Germline V lookup: CDR1 SGHNT, CDR2 YENEEA. Trimming took 0 bases from V and 7 from J, leaving 13 bases between them. As DNA, the CDR3 is TGTGCCAGCAGCTTAGATGGGCAGGGGTTTAATGAGCAGTTCTTC. This gives the protein CASSLDGQGFNEQFF.

The chain carries TRBV29-1 and TRBJ1-4; TRBD1 might be the D (5 bases). The V and J ends lost 7 bases and 6 bases respectively, with 15 bases between them. CDR1 and CDR2 (germline): SQVTM, ANQGSEA. The CDR3 runs to 13 residues. Here the CDR3 reads CSAQTGTYEKLFF. CDR3 nucleotide sequence: TGCAGCGCCCAGACCGGGACTTATGAAAAACTGTTTTTT.

This clone was recorded only once. CDR3 nucleotides: TGTGCCAGCAGCTTAGGACTCTCGCAGACAAACATTCAGTACTTC. This encodes CASSLGLSQTNIQYF. The chain uses TRBV7-9 and TRBJ2-4; D remains ambiguous. The CDR3 has 15 amino acids. Germline V lookup: CDR1 SEHNR, CDR2 FQNEAQ (reference sequence). The V end was cut by 1 base, the J end by 6 bases, with 13 bases between.

The rearrangement joins TRBV19 to TRBJ2-2, with D possibly TRBD1 on 7 matching bases. CDR1 is LNHDA and CDR2 is SQIVND in the germline V gene (reference sequence). The V end was cut by 5 bases, the J end by 1 base, with 11 bases between. The CDR3 consists of 15 residues. The CDR3 region is CASSRQGGNTGELFF. In DNA, the CDR3 is TGTGCCAGTAGTCGTCAGGGGGGGAACACCGGGGAGCTGTTTTTT.